One and the same sample provided the 26 T cell receptor beta chains below, sequenced in a study of somatic mutations in cytotoxic T cells in rheumatoid arthritis. The data were produced by immunoSEQ multiplex PCR, yet TCRdb's version contains in-frame clones alone and is incomplete. The sample consists of 20,000 to 25,000 clones, about four fifths of them appearing once. The sample comprised CD8+ T cells sorted from blood. The receptors stem from an adult with rheumatoid arthritis.

This clone was observed a few times. J is TRBJ1-1 and V is TRBV9; TRBD1 agrees at 7 bases. With V trimmed by 0 bases and J by 4 bases, 12 bases remained unmatched. The germline V gene has CDR1 SGDLS and CDR2 YYNGEE. The CDR3 is made up of 17 amino acids. The CDR3 spells CASSVVGWEGAGTEAFF. The CDR3 nucleotides read TGTGCCAGCAGCGTAGTTGGGTGGGAGGGGGCAGGCACTGAAGCTTTCTTT.

This clone was seen only a few times. The chain is built from TRBV4-1 and TRBJ1-1, with no clear D. Germline CDR1 and CDR2: MGHRA and YSYEKL. Trimming removed 1 base from V and 3 bases from J, with 9 bases in between. The CDR3 has 14 residues. The CDR3 here is CASSQVYRDTEAFF. The CDR3 DNA follows: TGCGCCAGCAGCCAAGTTTATAGGGACACTGAAGCTTTCTTT.

This chain connects TRBV5-4 to TRBJ2-7; TRBD1 matches at 11 bases. CDR3 length: 15 residues. CDR1 and CDR2 from the germline V gene are SGHNT and YYREEE (reference sequence). The J segment lost 2 bases and the V segment lost 2 bases, leaving 3 bases of the junction unmatched. CDR3 in amino acids: CASSFGTGGTYEQYF. The CDR3 nucleotides read TGTGCCAGCAGCTTCGGGACAGGGGGTACCTACGAGCAGTACTTC.

This clone appeared once. The rearrangement links TRBV9 to TRBJ2-2; 8 nucleotides align to TRBD1. Germline CDR1 and CDR2: SGDLS and YYNGEE. V lost 2 bases and J lost 0; bases outside the gene matches: 6. This CDR3 region has 17 residues. CDR3 region: CASSVGTGSSNTGELFF. The CDR3 DNA sequence: TGTGCCAGCAGCGTGGGGACAGGTAGTTCGAACACCGGGGAGCTGTTTTTT.

The chain has TRBV6-5 and TRBJ2-7, with D unclear. Deletions cut 0 bases from V and 0 bases from J, with 12 bases between. Germline CDR1 reads MNHEY; CDR2 reads SVGAGI. This CDR3 contains 16 residues. This chain's CDR3 is CASSYSTFKSSYEQYF. Written as DNA, the CDR3 is TGTGCCAGCAGTTACTCGACGTTTAAGAGCTCCTACGAGCAGTACTTC.

This clone was counted between two and nine times. The gene calls are TRBV4-1 and TRBJ1-2; 8 bases agree with TRBD1. With 1 base clipped from V and 12 bases from J, the junction kept 4 bases outside the gene matches. Germline values: CDR1 MGHRA, CDR2 YSYEKL. This CDR3 has 12 residues. The CDR3 DNA sequence: TGCGCCAGCAGCCAAGGGACAGGGATCAACACCTTC. Protein: CASSQGTGINTF.

A few counts support this clone. The CDR3 DNA is TGTGCCAGCAGTTTTATTGCATTCGCGAACACCGGGGAGCTGTTTTTT. It encodes CASSFIAFANTGELFF. The V and J genes are TRBV27 and TRBJ2-2, with D unclear. V lost 3 bases, J lost 0 bases, and 11 bases lay in between. The CDR3 runs to 16 residues. CDR1 is MNHEY and CDR2 is SMNVEV in the germline V gene (reference sequence).

The chain joins TRBV5-4 to TRBJ2-1; 9 nucleotides match TRBD1. Trimming cost V 5 bases and J 6 bases; bases outside gene matches: 3. The CDR3 contains 13 residues. Germline V gene data show CDR1 as SGHNT and CDR2 as YYREEE (reference sequence). DNA of the CDR3: TGTGCCAGCAGTACGACAGGGGGCAATGAGCAGTTCTTC. The encoded protein is CASSTTGGNEQFF. The entire variable domain, with the rest obtained from reference TRBV5-4 and TRBJ2-1, is as follows: ETGVTQSPTHLIKTRGQQVTLRCSSQSGHNTVSWYQQALGQGPQFIFQYYREEENGRGNFPPRFSGLQFPNYSSELNVNALELDDSALYLCASSTTGGNEQFFGPGTRLTVL.

The genes are TRBV19 and TRBJ1-2; 8 bases are shared with TRBD1. This CDR3 contains 15 residues. Trimming cost V 5 bases and J 4 bases; bases outside gene matches: 9. Germline CDR1 reads LNHDA; CDR2 reads SQIVND (reference sequence). The DNA of the CDR3 is TGTGCCAGTAGTTTCTCAGGGGGCAGGGGCTATGGCTACACCTTC. Amino acids: CASSFSGGRGYGYTF.

The DNA of the CDR3 is TGCAGCGCAGCCCCCGGACAGGAGGACAATGAGCAGTTCTTC. It translates to CSAAPGQEDNEQFF. J is TRBJ2-1 and V is TRBV29-1; 7 bases map to TRBD1. The CDR3 contains 14 residues. From germline, CDR1 is SQVTM and CDR2 ANQGSEA. Losses at the gene ends were 7 bases for V and 5 bases for J; bases not matched to a gene: 11.

The chain combines TRBV7-9 with TRBJ2-5; unclear D gene. The germline V gene has CDR1 SEHNR and CDR2 FQNEAQ (reference sequence). V was trimmed by 4 bases and J by 1 base, leaving 13 bases between them. The CDR3 is 15 amino acids. Written as DNA, the CDR3 is TGTGCCAGCAGCTCCTGGACGGGTTCCCAAGAGACCCAGTACTTC. It codes for CASSSWTGSQETQYF.

The chain uses TRBV7-9 and TRBJ2-1; no firm D call. The germline gives CDR1 SEHNR, CDR2 FQNEAQ (reference sequence). The CDR3 runs 12 residues. The V and J ends lost 4 bases and 5 bases respectively, with 6 bases between them. CDR3 loop: CASSSQNNEQFF. The CDR3 coding sequence is TGTGCCAGCAGCTCCCAAAACAATGAGCAGTTCTTC. Supplemented by reference TRBV7-9 and TRBJ2-1, the full variable domain reads DTGVSQNPRHKITKRGQNVTFRCDPISEHNRLYWYRQTLGQGPEFLTYFQNEAQLEKSRLLSDRFSAERPKGSFSTLEIQRTEQGDSAMYLCASSSQNNEQFFGPGTRLTVL.

This clone was seen a single time. The chain has TRBV7-8 and TRBJ2-4; 9 positions agree with TRBD2. CDR1 and CDR2 (germline): SGHVS, FQNEAQ. The CDR3 has 15 residues. J lost 6 bases, V lost 7 bases, and 10 bases had no gene match. CDR3 region: CASTLTAGGPNIQYF. CDR3 nucleotides: TGTGCCAGCACCCTCACGGCGGGAGGGCCAAACATTCAGTACTTC.

The gene calls are TRBV18 and TRBJ1-4; 7 nucleotides match TRBD1. The V gene's germline CDR1 is KGHSH and CDR2 LQKENI. This CDR3 contains 16 residues. The ends lost 3 bases at V and 7 bases at J; junction bases unmatched: 11. The CDR3 loop reads CASSPGTVGLGEKLFF. The CDR3 nucleotides read TGTGCCAGCTCACCCGGGACAGTGGGCCTTGGTGAAAAACTGTTTTTT.

The chain links TRBV4-3 to TRBJ2-4, with D perhaps assigned TRBD1 or TRBD2 (6 bases each). The CDR3 extends over 18 amino acids. Germline V gene sequence: CDR1 LGHNA, CDR2 YSLEER. Trimming took off 0 bases at V and 0 bases at J, with 15 bases between the two ends. The CDR3 loop is CASSQDWGADLAKNIQYF. The CDR3 DNA reads TGCGCCAGCAGCCAAGATTGGGGGGCAGACTTAGCCAAAAACATTCAGTACTTC.

V is TRBV7-8 and J is TRBJ1-1; perhaps TRBD1 as D (6 bases). This CDR3 spans 15 amino acids. V dropped 8 bases and J dropped 3 bases, with 19 bases sitting between them. The germline gives CDR1 SGHVS, CDR2 FQNEAQ. CDR3 region: CASQWGAISHTEAFF. The DNA for the CDR3 is TGTGCCAGCCAGTGGGGGGCTATTTCACACACTGAAGCTTTCTTT.

The chain uses TRBV6-5 and TRBJ2-5; 13 bases are shared with TRBD2. CDR1 is MNHEY, CDR2 SVGAGI, per germline. V lost 0 bases and J lost 3; bases outside the gene matches: 1. The CDR3 runs 16 residues. CDR3 loop: CASSYSGTSGEETQYF. For the CDR3, the DNA is TGTGCCAGCAGTTACTCCGGGACTAGCGGGGAAGAGACCCAGTACTTC.

A note on this clone: A read error may account for a junction end that differs from germline. The V gene is TRBV7-9, the J gene TRBJ2-5, with 10 bases that match TRBD2. The CDR3 spans 14 residues. CDR1 and CDR2 from the germline V gene are SEHNR and FQNEAQ (reference sequence). In DNA, the CDR3 is TGTGCCAGCAGCCTAGCGGGAGTCCTTGAGACCCAGTACTTC. It encodes CASSLAGVLETQYF.

As to this clone: The sample carries other DNA sequences with the same CDR3. This sequence joins TRBV9 and TRBJ1-1, with 8 bases lining up with TRBD1. Trimming cost V 2 bases and J 0 bases; bases outside gene matches: 3. In germline, CDR1 is SGDLS, CDR2 YYNGEE. The CDR3 sequence is 15 residues long. Here the CDR3 reads CASSVRDRLNTEAFF. The CDR3 region has the DNA TGTGCCAGCAGCGTCCGGGACAGGTTGAACACTGAAGCTTTCTTT. Drawing the rest from reference TRBV9 and TRBJ1-1, the complete variable domain is DSGVTQTPKHLITATGQRVTLRCSPRSGDLSVYWYQQSLDQGLQFLIQYYNGEERAKGNILERFSAQQFPDLHSELNLSSLELGDSALYFCASSVRDRLNTEAFFGQGTRLTVV.

This CDR3 reads CASSLDIKGNQPQHF. DNA for the CDR3: TGTGCCAGCAGCTTAGACATTAAAGGCAATCAGCCCCAGCATTTT. The rearrangement links TRBV7-6 to TRBJ1-5, with no clear D. This CDR3 is 15 amino acids long. V dropped 1 base and J dropped 2 bases, with 9 bases sitting between them. Germline V gene lookup returns CDR1 SGHVS and CDR2 FNYEAQ.

The V and J genes are TRBV9 and TRBJ2-1, with 8 bases identical to TRBD1. The germline V gene has CDR1 SGDLS and CDR2 YYNGEE. V lost 0 bases to trimming and J lost 5 bases; unmatched junction nucleotides: 4. This CDR3 is built from 15 residues. The CDR3: CASSVGQGAHNEQFF. CDR3 nucleotides: TGTGCCAGCAGCGTAGGGCAGGGGGCTCACAATGAGCAGTTCTTC.

The V gene is TRBV21-1, the J gene TRBJ2-6; the table's TRBD1 call for D was not verified on the DNA. TRBV21-1 is noted as a pseudogene. There are 21 residues in the CDR3. The CDR3 DNA is TGTGCCAGCAGCAAACACTTAACGTCGGGACAGGGCTTCTCTGGGGCCAACGTCCTGACTTTC. This codes for CASSKHLTSGQGFSGANVLTF.

This rearrangement joins TRBV6-5 to TRBJ1-5; D is unresolved. The CDR3 is made up of 15 amino acids. The V gene's germline CDR1 is MNHEY and CDR2 SVGAGI. V shed 6 bases and J shed 3 bases, with 15 bases lying between them. For the CDR3, the DNA is TGTGCCAGCAGGGAGTCACAGAGTCTCAATCAGCCCCAGCATTTT. Protein: CASRESQSLNQPQHF.

The rearrangement joins TRBV11-3 to TRBJ2-1, with D possibly TRBD2 on 7 matching bases. Germline CDR1 reads SGHNT; CDR2 reads YENEEA. CDR3 length equals 15 residues. Deletions cut 1 base from V and 9 bases from J, with 16 bases between. The CDR3 spells CASSLGLRGRPEQFF. In DNA form, the CDR3 reads TGTGCCAGCAGCTTAGGGTTGCGGGGGCGACCTGAGCAGTTCTTC.

The chain combines TRBV11-3 with TRBJ2-2; 8 nucleotides match TRBD1. The CDR3 runs 16 residues. Germline CDR1 is SGHNT and CDR2 is YENEEA. V trimming: 4 bases; J trimming: 3 bases; junction bases outside the gene matches: 7. CDR3 DNA: TGTGCCAGCAGCTCCCAGGGGGCGCGGGACACCGGGGAGCTGTTTTTT. Translation gives CASSSQGARDTGELFF.

A few counts support this clone. The genes are TRBV7-2 and TRBJ1-1, with D possibly being TRBD1 (6 bases). CDR1 is SGHTA and CDR2 is FQGNSA in the germline V gene. This CDR3 contains 15 residues. Trimming shortened V by 5 bases and J by 3 bases, and 16 bases separated the two germline ends. The CDR3 nucleotides are TGTGCCAGCAGCCCTCGCCAGGGGCCCTACACTGAAGCTTTCTTT. Translated, it gives CASSPRQGPYTEAFF.